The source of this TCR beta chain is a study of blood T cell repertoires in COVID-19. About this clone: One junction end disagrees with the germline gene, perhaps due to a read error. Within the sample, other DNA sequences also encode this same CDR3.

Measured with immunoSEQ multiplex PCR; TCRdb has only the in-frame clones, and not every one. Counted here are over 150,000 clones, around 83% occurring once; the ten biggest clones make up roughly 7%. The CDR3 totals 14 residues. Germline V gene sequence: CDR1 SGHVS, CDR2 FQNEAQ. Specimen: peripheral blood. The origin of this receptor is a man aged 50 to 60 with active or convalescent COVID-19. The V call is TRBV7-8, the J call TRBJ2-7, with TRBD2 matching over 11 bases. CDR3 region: CASSLAGGPYEQYF. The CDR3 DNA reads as TGTGCCAGCAGCCTAGCGGGAGGCCCCTACGAGCAGTACTTC.